What follows are 30 T cell receptor beta chains derived from one specimen sequenced in a study of control samples from healthy donors and cancer patients. Sequencing used immunoSEQ multiplex PCR; TCRdb keeps in-frame clones, though not all of them. The table shows some 130,000 clones, with approximately 94% occurring only once. Material: blood. The source is a man between 25 and 39 years old in good health.

The chain links TRBV7-9 to TRBJ1-6, with D possibly being TRBD1 (5 bases). The CDR3 consists of 14 residues. CDR1 is SEHNR and CDR2 is FQNEAQ in the germline V gene (reference sequence). Deletions cut 3 bases from V and 8 bases from J, with 11 bases between. The CDR3 loop is CASSLEGVDSPLHF. The CDR3 DNA follows: TGTGCCAGCAGCTTGGAAGGGGTCGATTCACCCCTCCACTTT.

The rearrangement links TRBV28 to TRBJ1-3; D is unclear. Germline assignment: CDR1 MDHEN and CDR2 SYDVKM. V was clipped by 2 bases and J by 5 bases, with 16 bases between them. The CDR3 is 16 amino acids. For the CDR3, the DNA is TGTGCCAGCAGTTTAAGAAAGGCAGGAGGTCGAAACACCATATATTTT. Translation gives CASSLRKAGGRNTIYF.

There are a few counts of this clone. The chain links TRBV4-1 to TRBJ1-6; no definite D call. Germline CDR1 is MGHRA and CDR2 is YSYEKL. This CDR3 comprises 15 residues. Trimming removed 1 base from V and 7 bases from J, with 11 bases in between. CDR3 residues: CASSQGDGQNSPLHF. The CDR3 coding sequence is TGCGCCAGCAGCCAAGGTGACGGGCAGAATTCACCCCTCCACTTT.

The rearrangement links TRBV6-2 or TRBV6-3 to TRBJ1-1; D is unclear. Germline V gene lookup returns CDR1 MNHEY and CDR2 SVGEGT. V lost 5 bases and J lost 2, with 15 bases in between. There are 15 residues in the CDR3. In DNA, the CDR3 is TGTGCCAGCAGTGTTCGAACGGTGGCAAACACTGAAGCTTTCTTT. Protein product: CASSVRTVANTEAFF.

The DNA of the CDR3 is TGCGCCAGCAGCTTTCGGGGTAGCGGGGGGGACGAGCAGTACTTC. This translates into CASSFRGSGGDEQYF. The J gene is TRBJ2-7, the V gene TRBV5-1; TRBD2 matches 11 bases. Trimming removed 2 bases from V and 5 bases from J; junction bases left unmatched: 6. The CDR3 is made up of 15 amino acids. Germline V lookup: CDR1 SGHRS, CDR2 YFSETQ.

The V and J genes are TRBV3-1 (or the pseudogene TRBV3-2) and TRBJ2-3; D might be TRBD1 (6 bases). Deletions cut 4 bases from V and 0 bases from J, with 14 bases between. The CDR3 is 16 amino acids. Germline values: CDR1 LGHDT, CDR2 YNNKEL (reference sequence). The CDR3 reads CASSRASGVSTDTQYF. CDR3 DNA sequence: TGTGCCAGCAGCCGAGCGTCAGGGGTAAGCACAGATACGCAGTATTTT.

Only one count was recorded for this clone. The chain employs TRBV2 and TRBJ1-1; 7 bases agree with TRBD1. The V gene end was trimmed by 6 bases and the J gene end by 6 bases; junction bases not matched to a gene: 7. This CDR3 region has 13 residues. Germline V gene lookup returns CDR1 SNHLY and CDR2 FYNNEI. CDR3 region: CASRETGPPEAFF. The CDR3 nucleotides are TGTGCCAGCAGGGAGACAGGGCCCCCTGAAGCTTTCTTT.

The chain joins TRBV13 to TRBJ1-1; D uncertain. Germline V gene sequence: CDR1 PRHDT, CDR2 FYEKMQ (reference sequence). V dropped 5 bases and J dropped 0 bases, with 13 bases sitting between them. This CDR3 has 15 residues. The CDR3 protein is CASSPFGGLNTEAFF. CDR3 sequence (DNA): TGTGCCAGCAGCCCCTTTGGCGGATTGAACACTGAAGCTTTCTTT.

The chain employs TRBV4-3 and TRBJ2-3, with 9 bases fitting TRBD2. Germline V gives CDR1 LGHNA, CDR2 YSLEER. The CDR3 is made up of 18 amino acids. V shed 0 bases and J 6 bases; nucleotides not matched to a gene: 13. The CDR3 nucleotides read TGCGCCAGCAGCCAAGATAGGCGCGGGGGGGCCTCCCTCGATACGCAGTATTTT. Its translation: CASSQDRRGGASLDTQYF.

The CDR3 nucleotides are TGTGCCAGCAGCGCAGGGGGCGGCTACGAGCAGTACTTC. Translation: CASSAGGGYEQYF. This chain links TRBV6-2 or TRBV6-3 with TRBJ2-7; 8 bases match TRBD1. CDR3 length: 13 residues. Trimming removed 6 bases from V and 3 bases from J; junction bases left unmatched: 4. The germline V gene encodes CDR1 MNHEY and CDR2 SVGEGT.

The chain couples TRBV28 to TRBJ2-1; 10 bases match TRBD2. The CDR3 length is 16 residues. The V gene's germline CDR1 is MDHEN and CDR2 SYDVKM. V trimming: 7 bases; J trimming: 4 bases; junction bases outside the gene matches: 10. The CDR3 nucleotides are TGTGCCAGCACTCTTCCTGGGACTAGCGCTTACAATGAGCAGTTCTTC. Amino acids: CASTLPGTSAYNEQFF.

This chain uses TRBV9 with TRBJ2-2; tentatively, D is TRBD1 (6 bases). Deletions cut 4 bases from V and 6 bases from J, with 10 bases between. The CDR3 has 13 residues. Germline CDR1 reads SGDLS; CDR2 reads YYNGEE. This CDR3 reads CASSQGYAGELFF. In nucleotides, the CDR3 is TGTGCCAGCAGCCAGGGGTATGCCGGGGAGCTGTTTTTT.

The V call is TRBV4-3, the J call TRBJ1-2, with TRBD1 matching 11 bases. From germline, CDR1 is LGHNA and CDR2 YSLEER. V gave up 3 bases and J gave up 7 bases; unmatched junction bases: 7. This CDR3 has 15 amino acids. The CDR3 DNA follows: TGCGCCAGCAGCCACGCCTCCGGGACAGGGGGTGGCTACACCTTC. Its protein is CASSHASGTGGGYTF.

The rearrangement uses TRBV3-1 (or the pseudogene TRBV3-2) and TRBJ1-2; TRBD1 might be the D (5 bases). CDR1 is LGHDT, CDR2 YNNKEL, per germline (reference sequence). Deletions cut 0 bases from V and 2 bases from J, with 13 bases between. This CDR3 contains 16 residues. CDR3 loop: CASSQEGPGTNYGYTF. The CDR3 DNA follows: TGTGCCAGCAGCCAAGAGGGGCCGGGGACGAACTATGGCTACACCTTC.

The sample holds one count of this clone. The chain carries TRBV30 and TRBJ1-2; 7 nucleotides align to TRBD1. Trimming removed 5 bases from V and 7 bases from J; junction bases left unmatched: 7. The germline CDR1 and CDR2 sequences are GTSNPN and SVGIG (reference sequence). CDR3 size: 12 residues. CDR3 sequence (DNA): TGTGCCTGGCACGACAGGGCCGGTGGCTACACCTTC. This encodes CAWHDRAGGYTF.

V gene TRBV3-1 (or the pseudogene TRBV3-2) combines with J gene TRBJ2-1; 9 nucleotides align to TRBD2. CDR3 length: 17 residues. J was trimmed by 0 bases and V by 3 bases; bases with no gene match: 6. From germline, CDR1 is LGHDT and CDR2 YNNKEL (reference sequence). CDR3 coding DNA: TGTGCCAGCAGCCACGTGACTAGCGGTAGCTCCTACAATGAGCAGTTCTTC. As protein: CASSHVTSGSSYNEQFF.

The chain links TRBV29-1 to TRBJ1-3; the D is unclear. CDR3 size: 11 residues. Trimming removed 0 bases from V and 8 bases from J, with 5 bases in between. Per the germline V gene, CDR1 is SQVTM and CDR2 is ANQGSEA. The CDR3 loop reads CSVEEPDTIYF. CDR3 nucleotides: TGCAGCGTTGAAGAACCCGACACCATATATTTT. The entire variable domain, with the rest obtained from reference TRBV29-1 and TRBJ1-3, is as follows: SAVISQKPSRDICQRGTSLTIQCQVDSQVTMMFWYRQQPGQSLTLIATANQGSEATYESGFVIDKFPISRPNLTFSTLTVSNMSPEDSSIYLCSVEEPDTIYFGEGSWLTVV.

The chain joins TRBV19 to TRBJ2-2, with TRBD1 as a possible D gene (7 bases). V was pared by 7 bases and J by 3 bases, with 15 bases between. The germline CDR1 and CDR2 sequences are LNHDA and SQIVND (reference sequence). This CDR3 has 15 residues. CDR3 loop: CASIRRGLDTGELFF. DNA of the CDR3: TGTGCCAGTATTAGGAGGGGGCTGGACACCGGGGAGCTGTTTTTT.

CDR3 coding DNA: TGTGCCAGCACCGTTCTGTCGGGCACGAACACTGAAGCTTTCTTT. Protein sequence: CASTVLSGTNTEAFF. The rearrangement links TRBV28 to TRBJ1-1, with D unclear. Germline-derived CDR1 and CDR2 are MDHEN and SYDVKM. Trimming stripped 7 bases from V and 1 base from J, with 16 bases between. The CDR3 covers 15 residues.

The chain is built from TRBV19 and TRBJ2-4; D remains unclear. The CDR3 covers 17 residues. Trimming stripped 3 bases from V and 3 bases from J, with 18 bases between. Germline V gene lookup returns CDR1 LNHDA and CDR2 SQIVND (reference sequence). CDR3 loop: CASSILAVRLDKNIQYF. CDR3 bases: TGTGCCAGTAGTATTCTCGCGGTGCGTCTGGACAAAAACATTCAGTACTTC.

CDR3 sequence: CASSDPRSGGVEQFF. In DNA form, the CDR3 reads TGTGCCAGCAGTGATCCACGAAGCGGGGGGGTTGAGCAGTTCTTC. The chain employs TRBV25-1 and TRBJ2-1, with 10 bases fitting TRBD2. This CDR3 has 15 amino acids. CDR1 and CDR2 (germline): MGHDK, SYGVNS. Losses at the gene ends were 3 bases for V and 9 bases for J; bases not matched to a gene: 8.

The rearrangement joins TRBV14 to TRBJ2-7; 7 bases line up with TRBD2. The CDR3 spans 13 residues. V lost 1 base to trimming and J lost 7 bases; unmatched junction nucleotides: 4. The germline V gene encodes CDR1 SGHDN and CDR2 FVKESK. The CDR3 sequence is CASSQGTRGEQYF. The CDR3 DNA is TGTGCCAGCAGCCAAGGGACTAGGGGAGAGCAGTACTTC.

This chain connects TRBV7-8 to TRBJ2-7; perhaps TRBD1 as D (6 bases). This CDR3 is 13 amino acids long. Trimming left V 1 base short and J 6 bases short, with 10 bases between. Per the germline V gene, CDR1 is SGHVS and CDR2 is FQNEAQ. The CDR3 loop is CASSLVPRGEQYF. The CDR3 bases are TGTGCCAGCAGCTTAGTGCCCAGGGGCGAGCAGTACTTC.

The genes are TRBV7-9 and TRBJ1-1; D is unresolved. V lost 4 bases, J lost 11 bases, and 14 bases lay in between. CDR3 length equals 12 residues. The germline V gene encodes CDR1 SEHNR and CDR2 FQNEAQ (reference sequence). CDR3 DNA sequence: TGTGCCAGCAGCTCATTCAGTGGTGAGGCTTTCTTT. Amino acid sequence: CASSSFSGEAFF.

The chain has TRBV28 and TRBJ1-1; weak D call: TRBD1 (5 bases). The V end was cut by 6 bases, the J end by 2 bases, with 16 bases between. CDR1 is MDHEN, CDR2 SYDVKM, per germline. This CDR3 has 15 residues. CDR3 amino acids: CASRTDSGTNTEAFF. CDR3 DNA sequence: TGTGCCAGCAGGACCGATTCAGGGACTAACACTGAAGCTTTCTTT.

The chain links TRBV12-3 or TRBV12-4 to TRBJ1-2, with D perhaps matching TRBD1 (6 bases). The CDR3 sequence is 13 residues long. V was shortened by 3 bases and J by 6 bases, with 11 bases between the two germline ends. The CDR3 sequence is CASSFRQADGYTF. CDR3 DNA: TGTGCCAGCAGTTTTCGACAGGCGGATGGCTACACCTTC.

J is TRBJ1-2 and V is TRBV15; D is undetermined. V lost 0 bases and J 5 bases, leaving 4 bases between the germline ends. Per germline, CDR1 LNHNV and CDR2 YYDKDF (reference sequence). The CDR3 sequence is 12 residues long. The CDR3 reads CATSRDGYGYTF. The CDR3 DNA sequence: TGTGCCACCAGCAGAGATGGGTATGGCTACACCTTC.

This rearrangement joins TRBV25-1 to TRBJ1-4; 7 bases are shared with TRBD1. This CDR3 has 14 amino acids. The germline gives CDR1 MGHDK, CDR2 SYGVNS. Trimming removed 7 bases from V and 4 bases from J; junction bases left unmatched: 6. CDR3 protein: CASTPGQHNEKLFF. The CDR3, as DNA: TGTGCCAGCACTCCGGGACAGCATAATGAAAAACTGTTTTTT.

V and J are TRBV5-1 and TRBJ1-6; 8 bases fit TRBD1. The CDR3 consists of 16 residues. Germline V gene sequence: CDR1 SGHRS, CDR2 YFSETQ. J gave up 7 bases and V 1 base, and 7 bases lay outside the gene matches. CDR3 DNA: TGCGCCAGCAGCTTGCGCGGGACAGGAGGGAATTCACCCCTCCACTTT. It codes for CASSLRGTGGNSPLHF.

This clone was found once. V gene TRBV5-1 combines with J gene TRBJ1-4; 7 nucleotides match TRBD1. The ends lost 2 bases at V and 2 bases at J; junction bases unmatched: 9. This CDR3 is 17 amino acids long. The germline V gene encodes CDR1 SGHRS and CDR2 YFSETQ. The CDR3 nucleotides read TGCGCCAGCAGCTTAGTTCCTCCGGGACAGACTAATGAAAAACTGTTTTTT. Translation: CASSLVPPGQTNEKLFF.